Below, 3 T cell receptor beta chains from the same sample are listed, as sequenced in a study of shared clonotypes between healthy human individuals. Naive-designated CD8 cells lacked CD45RO, were positively enriched for CCR7, and omitted terminally differentiated effector memory CD45RA+ cells. Sequencing was performed with immunoSEQ multiplex PCR; in TCRdb, only in-frame clones are kept and a portion is missing. The top ten clones hold approximately 1.6% of a sample with around 1,900,000 clones, roughly 93% of them seen once. The sequencing sample was made of naive CD8+ T cells from PBMCs. These receptors all stem from a man between 18 and 29 years old in good health. Some clones in this sample may be carry-over from other donors' samples.

In this sample, this clone turned up once. J is TRBJ2-5 and V is TRBV25-1; D remains unclear. The CDR3 length is 15 residues. V lost 0 bases and J 0 bases, leaving 8 bases between the germline ends. Germline V CDR1 and CDR2: MGHDK, SYGVNS. The CDR3 sequence: CASSEYVNYQETQYF. Written as DNA, the CDR3 is TGTGCCAGCAGTGAATATGTCAACTACCAAGAGACCCAGTACTTC.

CDR3 region: CASKTDRAGTGELFF. In DNA form, the CDR3 reads TGTGCCAGTAAAACCGACAGGGCGGGCACCGGGGAGCTGTTTTTT. The gene calls are TRBV19 and TRBJ2-2; 7 bases agree with TRBD1. V dropped 7 bases and J dropped 4; count of bases not matched to a gene: 9. The CDR3 runs 15 residues. Germline CDR1 reads LNHDA; CDR2 reads SQIVND (reference sequence).

This clone was recorded only once. In the same sample, other DNA sequences code for this CDR3. This chain connects TRBV19 to TRBJ2-7; D is undetermined. V lost 5 bases, J lost 6 bases, and 14 bases lay in between. Germline lookup yields CDR1 LNHDA and CDR2 SQIVND (reference sequence). This CDR3 comprises 13 residues. The DNA of the CDR3 is TGTGCCAGTAGTCCCCGATTACCCGGCGAGCAGTACTTC. It specifies CASSPRLPGEQYF. Filled out from reference TRBV19 and TRBJ2-7, the complete variable domain reads DGGITQSPKYLFRKEGQNVTLSCEQNLNHDAMYWYRQDPGQGLRLIYYSQIVNDFQKGDIAEGYSVSREKKESFPLTVTSAQKNPTAFYLCASSPRLPGEQYFGPGTRLTVT.